This section outlines one T cell receptor beta chain sequence together with its context. The CDR3 has 16 amino acids. Germline lookup yields CDR1 DFQATT and CDR2 SNEGSKA (reference sequence). The data derive from a study of T cells expressing NK-cell markers. TCR beta libraries carry UMIs added by 5'RACE template switching. No DNA is given; TCRdb re-called the 5' RACE reads and lists each CDR3 protein once. The sample has about 160,000 distinct CDR3 sequences. This chain joins TRBV20-1 and TRBJ2-7; without DNA, the TCRdb call of TRBD1 cannot be checked. This sequence was found in a woman aged 18-70 years in good health. Sequenced material: blood T cells: a sorted CD56 or NKG2C T cell subset, CD4+ or CD8+ T cells, or bulk PBMC T cells (not recorded which). CDR3 loop: CSARGTTGGDSYEQYF.